This T cell receptor (beta chain) was sequenced during a study of CD8 T cells in ankylosing spondylitis. Study-wide results and caveats: Characteristic of ankylosing spondylitis blood, it appeared, was a TCR beta motif comprising several highly homologous variants. Clones linked to the disease showed a CD8+ phenotype. They occurred at relatively low frequencies in peripheral blood.

This clonotype was seen repeatedly, ten times or more. Its antigen is still unknown. The V and J ends lost 7 bases and 9 bases respectively, with 17 bases between them. The CDR3 consists of 13 residues. Germline loops: CDR1 SGHRS, CDR2 YFSETQ. TCRdb re-analysed the 5' RACE reads in MiXCR, keeping a single row per CDR3 protein. The sample lists 180,000 or so distinct CDR3 sequences, approximately 10% occurring once. The sequencing sample was made of blood, either unsorted or a sorted T cell fraction (not recorded which). This chain uses TRBV5-1 with TRBJ2-1, with D possibly matching TRBD2 (6 bases). The TCR comes from a male donor with ankylosing spondylitis or in good health (not recorded which). The CDR3 sequence: CASDKGSGSEQFF. CDR3 nucleotides: TGCGCCAGCGACAAGGGGAGCGGGTCTGAGCAGTTCTTC.